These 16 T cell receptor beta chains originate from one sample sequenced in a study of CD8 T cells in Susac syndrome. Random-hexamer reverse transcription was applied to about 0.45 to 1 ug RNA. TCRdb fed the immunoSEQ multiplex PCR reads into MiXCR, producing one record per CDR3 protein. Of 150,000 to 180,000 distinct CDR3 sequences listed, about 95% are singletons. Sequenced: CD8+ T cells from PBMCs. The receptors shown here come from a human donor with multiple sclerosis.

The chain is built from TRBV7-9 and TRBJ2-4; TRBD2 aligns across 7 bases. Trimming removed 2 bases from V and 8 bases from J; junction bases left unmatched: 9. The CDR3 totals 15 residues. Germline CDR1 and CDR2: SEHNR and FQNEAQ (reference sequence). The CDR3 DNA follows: TGTGCCAGCAGCTTATGGGCTAGCGGTGTAGACATTCAGTACTTC. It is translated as CASSLWASGVDIQYF.

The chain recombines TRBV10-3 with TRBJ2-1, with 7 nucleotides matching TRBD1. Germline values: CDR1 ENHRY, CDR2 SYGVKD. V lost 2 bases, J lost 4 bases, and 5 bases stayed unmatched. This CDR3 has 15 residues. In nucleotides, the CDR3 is TGTGCCATCAGTGAGGATCCGGGACAGTACAATGAGCAGTTCTTC. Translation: CAISEDPGQYNEQFF.

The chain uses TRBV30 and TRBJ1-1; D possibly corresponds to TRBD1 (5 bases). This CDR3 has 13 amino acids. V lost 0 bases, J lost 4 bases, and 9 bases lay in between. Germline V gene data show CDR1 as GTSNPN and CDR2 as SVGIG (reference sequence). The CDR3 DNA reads TGTGCCTGGAGTGTACAGGAGAGCACTGAAGCTTTCTTT. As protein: CAWSVQESTEAFF.

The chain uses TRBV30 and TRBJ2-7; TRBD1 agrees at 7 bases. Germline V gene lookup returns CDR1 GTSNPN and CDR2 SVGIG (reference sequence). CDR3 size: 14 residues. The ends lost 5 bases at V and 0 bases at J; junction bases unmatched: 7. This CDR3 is CAWDPTGSSYEQYF. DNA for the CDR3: TGTGCCTGGGATCCGACAGGGTCCTCCTACGAGCAGTACTTC.

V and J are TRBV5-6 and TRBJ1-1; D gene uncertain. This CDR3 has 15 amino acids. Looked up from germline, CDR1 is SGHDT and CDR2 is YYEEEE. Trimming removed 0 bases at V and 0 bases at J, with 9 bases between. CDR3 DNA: TGTGCCAGCAGCTTGGAAGGAGGCCTGAACACTGAAGCTTTCTTT. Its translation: CASSLEGGLNTEAFF.

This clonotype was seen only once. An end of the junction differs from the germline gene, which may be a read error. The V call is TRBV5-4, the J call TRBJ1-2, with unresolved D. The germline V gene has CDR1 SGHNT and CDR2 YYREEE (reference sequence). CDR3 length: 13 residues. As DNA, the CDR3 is TGTGCCAGCAGCTTGGCTGCGGCAAAACTTCACCACTTC. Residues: CASSLAAAKLHHF.

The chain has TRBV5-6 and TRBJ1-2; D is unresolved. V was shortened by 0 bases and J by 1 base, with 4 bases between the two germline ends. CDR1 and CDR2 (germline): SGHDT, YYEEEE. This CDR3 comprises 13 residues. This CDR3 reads CASSLELNYGYTF. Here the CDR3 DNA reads TGTGCCAGCAGCTTGGAGCTTAACTATGGCTACACCTTC. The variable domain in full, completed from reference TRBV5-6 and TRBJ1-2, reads DAGVTQSPTHLIKTRGQQVTLRCSPKSGHDTVSWYQQALGQGPQFIFQYYEEEERQRGNFPDRFSGHQFPNYSSELNVNALLLGDSALYLCASSLELNYGYTFGSGTRLTVV.

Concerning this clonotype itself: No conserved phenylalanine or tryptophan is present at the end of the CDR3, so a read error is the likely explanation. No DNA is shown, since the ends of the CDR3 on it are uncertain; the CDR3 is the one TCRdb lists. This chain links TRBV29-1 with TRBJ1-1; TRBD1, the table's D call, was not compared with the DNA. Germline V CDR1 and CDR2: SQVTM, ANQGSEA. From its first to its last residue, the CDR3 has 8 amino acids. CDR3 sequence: CSVVTGEI.

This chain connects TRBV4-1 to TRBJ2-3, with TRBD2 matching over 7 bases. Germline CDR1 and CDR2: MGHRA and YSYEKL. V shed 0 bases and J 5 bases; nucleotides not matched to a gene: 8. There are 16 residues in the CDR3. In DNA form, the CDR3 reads TGCGCCAGCAGCCAAGAGGGGGGGGACTACCAAGATACGCAGTATTTT. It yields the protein CASSQEGGDYQDTQYF.

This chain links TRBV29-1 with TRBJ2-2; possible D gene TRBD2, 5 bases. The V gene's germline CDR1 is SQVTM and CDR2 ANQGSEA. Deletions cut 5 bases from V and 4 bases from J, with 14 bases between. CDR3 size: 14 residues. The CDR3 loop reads CSVKPDSGTGELFF. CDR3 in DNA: TGCAGCGTTAAACCGGACTCGGGCACCGGGGAGCTGTTTTTT.

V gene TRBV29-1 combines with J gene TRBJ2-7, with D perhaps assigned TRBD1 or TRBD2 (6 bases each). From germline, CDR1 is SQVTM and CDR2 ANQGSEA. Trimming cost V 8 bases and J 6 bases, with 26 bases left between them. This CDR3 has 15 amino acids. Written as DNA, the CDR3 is TGCAGCTTTTGTCCGGAAGGGGGGCATCCTAGCGAGCAGTACTTC. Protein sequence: CSFCPEGGHPSEQYF.

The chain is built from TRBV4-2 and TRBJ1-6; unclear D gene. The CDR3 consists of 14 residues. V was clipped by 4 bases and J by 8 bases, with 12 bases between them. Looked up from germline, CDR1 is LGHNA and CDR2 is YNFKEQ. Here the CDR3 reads CASSPDQLDSPLHF. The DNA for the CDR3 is TGTGCCAGCAGCCCAGACCAATTGGATTCACCCCTCCACTTT.

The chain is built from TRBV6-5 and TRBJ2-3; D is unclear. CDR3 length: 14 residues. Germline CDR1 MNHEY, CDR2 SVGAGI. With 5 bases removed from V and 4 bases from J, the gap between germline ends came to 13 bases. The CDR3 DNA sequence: TGTGCCAGCAGTCTCAGCTCCGGTGCAGATACGCAGTATTTT. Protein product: CASSLSSGADTQYF.

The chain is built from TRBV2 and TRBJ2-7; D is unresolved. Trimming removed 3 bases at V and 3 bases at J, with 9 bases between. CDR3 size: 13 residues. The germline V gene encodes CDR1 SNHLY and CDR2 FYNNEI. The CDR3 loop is CASSDQALYEQYV. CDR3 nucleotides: TGTGCCAGCAGTGACCAGGCCCTCTACGAGCAGTACGTC.

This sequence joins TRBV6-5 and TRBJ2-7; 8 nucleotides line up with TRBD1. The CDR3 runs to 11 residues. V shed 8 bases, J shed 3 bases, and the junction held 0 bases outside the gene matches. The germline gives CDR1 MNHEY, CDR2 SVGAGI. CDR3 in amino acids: CASGQGYEQYV. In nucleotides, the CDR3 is TGTGCCAGCGGACAGGGCTACGAGCAGTACGTC.

The CDR3 loop reads CSAGLAGSNEQFF. The CDR3 region has the DNA TGCAGCGCCGGACTAGCGGGGTCCAATGAGCAGTTCTTC. The V call is TRBV29-1, the J call TRBJ2-1; 12 positions agree with TRBD2. V was pared by 7 bases and J by 6 bases, with 4 bases of the junction left unmatched. CDR1 and CDR2 (germline): SQVTM, ANQGSEA. This CDR3 contains 13 residues.